This T cell receptor beta chain derives from a study of blood T cell repertoires in COVID-19. For the study at large: Acute and convalescent COVID-19 samples came from the United States, Italy and Spain. T cells, B-cell-depleted T cells, or PBMCs provided the cDNA or gDNA that served as material.

CDR1 is SGHTS, CDR2 YDEGEE, per germline. Trimming took 2 bases from V and 5 from J; bases not matched to a gene: 14. The CDR3 is 17 amino acids. The method was immunoSEQ multiplex PCR; TCRdb's version includes in-frame clones alone and lacks a portion of them. This repertoire shows around 95,000 clones, roughly 87% found once; its top ten account for 7.4%. The receptor was derived from a man aged 25-45 years in a cohort sampled during active COVID-19. V usage is TRBV5-8 and J usage is TRBJ2-7; 9 bases are shared with TRBD1. The sample was peripheral blood. The CDR3 is CASSFESGTGFLHEQYF. DNA for the CDR3: TGTGCCAGCAGCTTCGAATCCGGGACAGGGTTTCTGCACGAGCAGTACTTC.